The clone carrying this T cell receptor beta chain came up many times. What it recognizes is unknown. The diagnosis combined clinical symptoms, thyroxine, TRAb, thyroid ultrasound and orbital computed tomography scans. This CDR3 is built from 12 residues. Germline loops: CDR1 KGHSH, CDR2 LQKENI. V was trimmed by 3 bases and J by 5 bases, leaving 7 bases between them. The data stem from a study of Graves' ophthalmopathy and Graves' hyperthyroidism. Study-wide background: Where ophthalmopathy was absent within 18 months of follow-up, hyperthyroidism was stable. General study findings and limits: Sensitivity reached roughly 71% and specificity 72.22% when the model predicted ophthalmopathy progression.

Amplified TCR beta CDR3 regions were obtained using RNA transcripts as template. The library came from an HTBI-primed first-round RT-PCR and a second-round multiplex PCR. In TCRdb, the multiplex PCR reads were re-called with MiXCR into one record per CDR3 protein. This table has some 1.1 million distinct CDR3 sequences, 35% to 40% appearing once. Material for sequencing was peripheral blood or thyroid tissue (not recorded which). The receptor was isolated from an adult man with Graves' hyperthyroidism. The chain employs TRBV18 and TRBJ2-5; no clear D. CDR3 sequence reads: CASSPNPETQYF. DNA of the CDR3: TGTGCCAGCTCACCTAACCCGGAGACCCAGTACTTC.